This entry lists 24 T cell receptor beta chains sequenced from one sample in a study of blood T cell repertoires in COVID-19 (dated by TCRdb to the early 2020s). Library method: the immunoSEQ multiplex PCR assay. TCRdb limited this immuneACCESS table to in-frame rearrangements with V and J called. A share of clones is missing; checked studies link under half to unresolved V genes, and the rest is unexplained. For this sample there are fewer than 200,000 clones; around 85% appear just once. The ten top clones hold about 5.7% of the sample. The sample taken for sequencing was PBMCs or T cells enriched from blood (not recorded which). Every receptor here comes from a woman aged 35 to 49 with acute COVID-19.

This clone has a handful of counts. V is TRBV5-4 and J is TRBJ1-1; D not resolved. Germline V gene data show CDR1 as SGHNT and CDR2 as YYREEE (reference sequence). Trimming took off 0 bases at V and 6 bases at J, with 9 bases between the two ends. The CDR3 length is 13 residues. CDR3 region: CASSLDTAPEAFF. The CDR3, as DNA: TGTGCCAGCAGCTTGGATACAGCCCCTGAAGCTTTCTTT.

The chain uses TRBV5-5 and TRBJ2-7, with D maybe TRBD1 (6 bases). The CDR3 is 15 amino acids. CDR1 is SGHKS, CDR2 YYEKEE, per germline (reference sequence). V lost 5 bases, J lost 0 bases, and 15 bases lay in between. CDR3: CASRLKQGISYEQYF. CDR3 nucleotides: TGTGCCAGCAGACTTAAACAGGGTATCTCCTACGAGCAGTACTTC.

DNA for the CDR3: TGTGCCATCAGTGAGTCTAGTGGGGGAGGTCAGCCCCAGCATTTT. This gives the protein CAISESSGGGQPQHF. This sequence joins TRBV10-3 and TRBJ1-5, with D tentatively TRBD1 (5 bases). Germline V gene data show CDR1 as ENHRY and CDR2 as SYGVKD. Trimming took 0 bases from V and 6 from J, leaving 12 bases between them. The CDR3 has 15 amino acids.

The V call is TRBV10-3, the J call TRBJ2-5, with 12 bases that match TRBD2. V lost 2 bases to trimming and J lost 2 bases; unmatched junction nucleotides: 9. Germline CDR1 reads ENHRY; CDR2 reads SYGVKD. This CDR3 contains 18 residues. CDR3: CAISEPAWTSGEQETQYF. CDR3 bases: TGTGCCATCAGTGAGCCGGCCTGGACTAGCGGGGAACAAGAGACCCAGTACTTC.

CDR3 protein: CASSQDFSLTKETQYF. DNA for the CDR3: TGCGCCAGCAGCCAAGATTTTAGCCTTACCAAAGAGACCCAGTACTTC. The V gene is TRBV4-1, the J gene TRBJ2-5; D is unresolved. The CDR3 spans 16 residues. Germline assignment: CDR1 MGHRA and CDR2 YSYEKL. V shed 0 bases and J shed 3 bases, with 14 bases lying between them.

This clone was seen a few times. V and J are TRBV5-1 and TRBJ2-7; 8 bases match TRBD1. After removal of 0 bases from V and 4 bases from J, the junction contained 9 bases not matched to a gene. The CDR3 spans 16 residues. Germline V gene lookup returns CDR1 SGHRS and CDR2 YFSETQ. CDR3 loop: CASSLGRTGKAYEQYF. The CDR3 DNA follows: TGCGCCAGCAGCTTGGGTAGGACAGGGAAAGCGTACGAGCAGTACTTC.

V is TRBV7-2 and J is TRBJ2-7, with D perhaps TRBD1 (7 bases). CDR1 and CDR2 from the germline V gene are SGHTA and FQGNSA. The V gene lost 4 bases and the J gene lost 4 bases, with 11 bases spanning the gap. There are 13 residues in the CDR3. The chain's CDR3 is CASSSQGGYEQYV. The CDR3 nucleotides read TGTGCCAGCAGCTCGCAGGGGGGATACGAGCAGTACGTC.

The chain combines TRBV15 with TRBJ2-6; D is unclear. Germline lookup yields CDR1 LNHNV and CDR2 YYDKDF (reference sequence). V lost 0 bases, J lost 1 base, and 7 bases lay in between. The CDR3 runs 16 residues. CDR3 sequence reads: CATSRDAGSGANVLTF. In nucleotides, the CDR3 is TGTGCCACCAGCAGAGATGCCGGGTCTGGGGCCAACGTCCTGACTTTC.

V is TRBV4-1 and J is TRBJ1-2; 10 nucleotides line up with TRBD1. Germline CDR1 reads MGHRA; CDR2 reads YSYEKL. V was pared by 0 bases and J by 6 bases, with 4 bases of the junction left unmatched. This CDR3 has 15 amino acids. The CDR3 coding sequence is TGCGCCAGCAGCCAAGACGGGGACAGGGGAAATGGCTACACCTTC. The encoded protein is CASSQDGDRGNGYTF.

V is TRBV2 and J is TRBJ2-1; 8 bases are a match to TRBD1. V was pared by 3 bases and J by 7 bases, with 8 bases of the junction left unmatched. Germline V gives CDR1 SNHLY, CDR2 FYNNEI. The CDR3 has 15 residues. In nucleotides, the CDR3 is TGTGCCAGCAGTGATGCCCGGACAGGGTGGAATGAGCAGTTCTTC. This encodes CASSDARTGWNEQFF.

The chain uses TRBV10-3 and TRBJ1-2, with a weak D call TRBD1 (6 bases). Trimming removed 7 bases at V and 2 bases at J, with 11 bases between. CDR1 is ENHRY, CDR2 SYGVKD, per germline. This CDR3 has 13 amino acids. Here the CDR3 DNA reads TGTGCCATCACCGCTACAGGGAACTATGGCTACACCTTC. Amino acid sequence: CAITATGNYGYTF.

The CDR3 DNA sequence: TGTGCCAGCAGTGCGAGTAGCGAGGGTGAGCAGTTCTTC. The encoded protein is CASSASSEGEQFF. The rearrangement links TRBV6-4 to TRBJ2-1; possibly TRBD2 for D (5 bases). The CDR3 has 13 amino acids. CDR1 and CDR2 from the germline V gene are MRHNA and SNTAGT. Trimming removed 4 bases from V and 9 bases from J, with 13 bases in between.

The genes are TRBV27 and TRBJ1-1; 7 nucleotides match TRBD1. V shed 3 bases and J 3 bases; nucleotides not matched to a gene: 4. Germline V CDR1 and CDR2: MNHEY, SMNVEV (reference sequence). This CDR3 has 14 residues. The CDR3 DNA follows: TGTGCCAGCAGTTTGGTGCAGGGGGACACTGAAGCTTTCTTT. The encoded protein is CASSLVQGDTEAFF.

J is TRBJ1-2 and V is TRBV19, with no clear D. The CDR3 is 13 residues long. V was cut by 3 bases and J by 5 bases, with 10 bases left in between. Germline V CDR1 and CDR2: LNHDA, SQIVND (reference sequence). CDR3 bases: TGTGCCAGTAGTATGCGGGCAGGTTATGGCTACACCTTC. Translation gives CASSMRAGYGYTF.

The chain joins TRBV6-5 to TRBJ1-5; 7 bases line up with TRBD1. The CDR3 contains 13 residues. Germline CDR1 reads MNHEY; CDR2 reads SVGAGI. After removal of 7 bases from V and 4 bases from J, the junction contained 4 bases not matched to a gene. The CDR3 sequence is CASKTGINQPQHF. The CDR3 DNA reads as TGTGCCAGCAAGACAGGGATTAATCAGCCCCAGCATTTT.

The chain couples TRBV7-3 to TRBJ1-1; possible D gene TRBD1, 5 bases. Germline CDR1 is SGHTA and CDR2 is FQGTGA. V dropped 4 bases and J dropped 1 base, with 10 bases sitting between them. The CDR3 is made up of 14 amino acids. The CDR3 DNA is TGTGCCAGCAGCTCAGGGTCACCGAACACTGAAGCTTTCTTT. It specifies CASSSGSPNTEAFF. The full variable domain, rest sourced from reference TRBV7-3 and TRBJ1-1, is GAGVSQTPSNKVTEKGKYVELRCDPISGHTALYWYRQSLGQGPEFLIYFQGTGAADDSGLPNDRFFAVRPEGSVSTLKIQRTERGDSAVYLCASSSGSPNTEAFFGQGTRLTVV.

The genes are TRBV7-8 and TRBJ2-7; D unresolved. Germline V lookup: CDR1 SGHVS, CDR2 FQNEAQ. Trimming took 5 bases from V and 7 from J, leaving 15 bases between them. The CDR3 extends over 13 amino acids. The CDR3 loop is CASSPHPRFEQYF. CDR3 DNA sequence: TGTGCCAGCAGCCCCCATCCGCGTTTTGAGCAGTACTTC. The full variable domain, completed using reference TRBV7-8 and TRBJ2-7, is GAGVSQSPRYKVAKRGQDVALRCDPISGHVSLFWYQQALGQGPEFLTYFQNEAQLDKSGLPSDRFFAERPEGSVSTLKIQRTQQEDSAVYLCASSPHPRFEQYFGPGTRLTVT.

V is TRBV19 and J is TRBJ2-6, with D tentatively TRBD1 (6 bases). Germline values: CDR1 LNHDA, CDR2 SQIVND (reference sequence). Trimming stripped 3 bases from V and 0 bases from J, with 15 bases between. The CDR3 loop spans 18 amino acids. The CDR3 DNA follows: TGTGCCAGTAGTATGCTCCAAGACAGGAGCTCTGGGGCCAACGTCCTGACTTTC. Protein: CASSMLQDRSSGANVLTF.

The chain uses TRBV2 and TRBJ2-4, with D tentatively TRBD2 (6 bases). CDR1 SNHLY and CDR2 FYNNEI come from the germline V gene. Trimming took off 5 bases at V and 0 bases at J, with 29 bases between the two ends. The CDR3 spans 21 residues. Written as DNA, the CDR3 is TGTGCCAGCAGTCCCCCCCCTGCGGCGGAGGAGGGAGTACTAGCCAAAAACATTCAGTACTTC. This encodes CASSPPPAAEEGVLAKNIQYF. Using reference TRBV2 and TRBJ2-4 for the parts outside the CDR3, the full variable domain is EPEVTQTPSHQVTQMGQEVILRCVPISNHLYFYWYRQILGQKVEFLVSFYNNEISEKSEIFDDQFSVERPDGSNFTLKIRSTKLEDSAMYFCASSPPPAAEEGVLAKNIQYFGAGTRLSVL.

The gene calls are TRBV7-8 and TRBJ2-2; D is undetermined. Germline V gene sequence: CDR1 SGHVS, CDR2 FQNEAQ. CDR3 length equals 14 residues. V dropped 5 bases and J dropped 0 bases, with 7 bases sitting between them. The CDR3 loop is CASSPIANTGELFF. The CDR3, as DNA: TGTGCCAGCAGCCCCATAGCGAACACCGGGGAGCTGTTTTTT.

The chain combines TRBV12-5 with TRBJ1-1; 8 nucleotides agree with TRBD1. This CDR3 has 13 amino acids. The V and J ends lost 3 bases and 4 bases, in that order; junction bases with no gene match: 1. CDR1 LGHNT and CDR2 FRNRAP come from the germline V gene. The DNA for the CDR3 is TGTGCTAGTGGTTTCACAGGGGGCACTGAAGCTTTCTTT. As protein: CASGFTGGTEAFF.

V is TRBV29-1 and J is TRBJ2-1; no firm D call. This CDR3 is 12 amino acids long. Trimming took off 3 bases at V and 9 bases at J, with 12 bases between the two ends. Germline lookup yields CDR1 SQVTM and CDR2 ANQGSEA. This CDR3 reads CSVEQVGREQFF. The CDR3 DNA sequence: TGCAGCGTTGAGCAGGTAGGCCGTGAGCAGTTCTTC.

The rearrangement links TRBV30 to TRBJ1-2, with a tentative D call TRBD1 (6 bases). Per the germline V gene, CDR1 is GTSNPN and CDR2 is SVGIG (reference sequence). The length of the CDR3 is 14 residues. The germline V and J ends were trimmed by 7 bases and 3 bases, with 18 bases remaining between them. The DNA for the CDR3 is TGTGCCTCATCCCGAACAGGGCTCGACTATGGCTACACCTTC. It yields the protein CASSRTGLDYGYTF.

The chain has TRBV6-5 and TRBJ1-2; no firm D call. The germline V gene has CDR1 MNHEY and CDR2 SVGAGI. CDR3 length: 16 amino acids. V lost 2 bases to trimming and J lost 2 bases, with 15 bases between them. CDR3 residues: CASSYDLGVLNYGYTF. Here the CDR3 DNA reads TGTGCCAGCAGTTACGATTTAGGAGTACTAAACTATGGCTACACCTTC.